This is a list of T cell receptor beta chains from one sample in a study of siplizumab effects on memory and regulatory T cells. Method: immunoSEQ multiplex PCR; TCRdb's copy keeps in-frame clones and lacks some. The table has around 100,000 clones, more than 90% seen once. The sequenced material came from CD4+ T cells sorted from blood. The receptors derive from a human donor in good health. Each CDR3 is given without its conserved first and last residue. A D gene is named only where the DNA matches it firmly. The size entry is marked missing in some rows and otherwise reads once, few, many or a size class.

v_call clone_size d_call cdr3_aa
TRBV6-6 . TRBD1 ASSYSTQGGGPQH
TRBV18 . . ASSPLFGNKETQY
TRBV5-1 . TRBD1 ASSQGQGTYEQY
TRBV9 . TRBD2 ASSNRGGAGTDTQY
TRBV7-2 . TRBD1 ASSLAVLGQVSGEQY
TRBV28 . . ASCRGDIAKNIQY
TRBV12-5 once TRBD2 ASGLGLAVQETQY
TRBV4-2 . . ASSQDLGGASYNEQF
TRBV27 . TRBD2 ASRSFTWAGDSYEQY
TRBV19 . TRBD2 ASSTGGGVDTQY
TRBV5-1 . TRBD1 ASSLRSRGQSEKLF
TRBV6-5 . . ASSYLGLRNEQF
TRBV20-1 . . SVNRADTQY
TRBV5-1 . . ASSLAGQVASYNEQF
TRBV7-2 . . ASRLTEETQY
TRBV27 . . ASSFNRNTEAF
TRBV7-9 . . ASSPKGGEQF
TRBV19 . . ASSNLNNFYGYT
TRBV28 . . ASSLGGARETQY
TRBV19 . . ASIQVGKAF
TRBV28 . . ASSLGGWNTEAF
TRBV29-1 . . SVEELDTEAF
TRBV6-1 . . ASSELPGTYYEQY
TRBV4-1 . . ASSPFPGSNREQY
TRBV18 . . ASSPPAIYEQY
TRBV5-1 . TRBD2 ASSLRTSGAETGELF
TRBV19 once . ASMSTGSNYGYT
TRBV7-9 . TRBD1 ASSLEPGQGGTEAF
TRBV5-6 . TRBD1 ASSSIPGQGEKLF
TRBV9 . TRBD1 ASSVGTGTGQETQY
TRBV6-6 . TRBD1 ASSYPRTGASYEQY
TRBV9 . TRBD1 ASSTRTGLNTEAF
TRBV7-2 . TRBD1 ASQQGVAYEQY
TRBV12-5 . . ASGLVPLRSDTQY
TRBV19 . . ASSITRRWAGYT
TRBV7-9 . . ASSLARQINTEAF
TRBV18 once . ASSRLRGTEAF
TRBV7-2 . . ASSQFSTGNYGYT
TRBV2 . . ASTRGRTDTQY
TRBV7-8 . TRBD2 ASRTGGHNEQF
TRBV18 . . ASSPGHQLEQF
TRBV7-3 . . ASSEGGWTEAF
TRBV19 . . ASSIAGERQPQH
TRBV28 . . ASSLELGQPQH
TRBV6-4 . . ASRERSTAVDEKLF
TRBV7-2 . TRBD1 ASSWETGARNEQF